Below, one T cell receptor (beta chain) is given with its context. Additional DNA sequences in this sample encode the identical CDR3. Generated by immunoSEQ multiplex PCR, the TCRdb table keeps only in-frame clones and is missing some. The sample yields approximately 150,000 clones, 85% to 90% seen once. The J segment lost 6 bases and the V segment lost 4 bases, leaving 5 bases of the junction unmatched. CDR3 length: 14 residues. Germline loops: CDR1 LNHDA, CDR2 SQIVND (reference sequence). The record originates from a study of blood T cell repertoires in COVID-19. Overall study: Both acute and convalescent COVID-19 samples were obtained from the United States, Italy and Spain.

The sequence was obtained from a man aged 45 to 65 who had recovered from COVID-19. The sample taken for sequencing was peripheral blood. The chain combines TRBV19 with TRBJ1-5; the match to TRBD1 covers 8 bases. CDR3 residues: CASSTGQVFQPQHF. The CDR3 region has the DNA TGTGCCAGTAGTACGGGACAGGTATTTCAGCCCCAGCATTTT.